This T cell receptor (beta chain) was observed in a study of cytomegalovirus exposure and HLA in healthy donors. Overall study: There were approximately 85 million unique TCRs (from HLA-typed donors) in an early data release. Membership in the Caucasian-associated ancestry cluster was found for 81% of a few hundred genotyped donors.

Trimming cost V 2 bases and J 1 base; bases outside gene matches: 10. The CDR3 is made up of 17 amino acids. CDR1 is ENHRY and CDR2 is SYGVKD in the germline V gene. PCR primers comprised 60 Vbeta and 13 Jbeta primers. Sequenced by immunoSEQ multiplex PCR; TCRdb stores in-frame clones only, minus some. The sample data list roughly 40,000 clones. As for this clone: Its antigen is undetermined.

Findings of the study overall: Fewer N-insertions than the approximately 680-donor mean were reportedly shown by an Asian-associated ancestry cluster in a later analysis. Usually a TCR sequence was rare, but some public TCRs were found in many donors.

Material: PBMCs. The genes are TRBV10-3 and TRBJ1-2, with TRBD1 identical over 7 bases. The sequence was obtained from a male donor in good health and CMV-seronegative. This CDR3 is CAISETRWGQLNYGYTF. The CDR3 DNA sequence: TGTGCCATCAGTGAGACACGGTGGGGACAGCTTAACTATGGCTACACCTTC.